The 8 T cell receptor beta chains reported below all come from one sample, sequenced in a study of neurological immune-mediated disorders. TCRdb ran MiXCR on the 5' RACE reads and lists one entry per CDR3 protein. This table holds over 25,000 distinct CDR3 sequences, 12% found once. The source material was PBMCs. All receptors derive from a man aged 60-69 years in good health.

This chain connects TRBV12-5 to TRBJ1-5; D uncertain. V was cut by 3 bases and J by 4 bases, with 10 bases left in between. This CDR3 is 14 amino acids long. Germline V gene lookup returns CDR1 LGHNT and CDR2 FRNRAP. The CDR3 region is CASGFPSLNQPQHF. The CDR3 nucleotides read TGTGCTAGTGGTTTCCCCAGTCTGAATCAGCCCCAGCATTTT.

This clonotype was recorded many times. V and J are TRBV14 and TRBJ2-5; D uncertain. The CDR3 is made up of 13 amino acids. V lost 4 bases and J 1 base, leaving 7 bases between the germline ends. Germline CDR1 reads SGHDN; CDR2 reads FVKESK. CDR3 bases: TGTGCCAGCAGCCTATGGACCCAAGAGACCCAGTACTTC. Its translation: CASSLWTQETQYF.

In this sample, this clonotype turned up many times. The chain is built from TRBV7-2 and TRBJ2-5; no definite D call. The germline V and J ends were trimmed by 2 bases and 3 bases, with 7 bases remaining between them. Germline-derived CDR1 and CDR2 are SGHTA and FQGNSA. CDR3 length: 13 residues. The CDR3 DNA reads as TGTGCCAGCAGCTTAATAACTGAAGAGACCCAGTACTTC. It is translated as CASSLITEETQYF.

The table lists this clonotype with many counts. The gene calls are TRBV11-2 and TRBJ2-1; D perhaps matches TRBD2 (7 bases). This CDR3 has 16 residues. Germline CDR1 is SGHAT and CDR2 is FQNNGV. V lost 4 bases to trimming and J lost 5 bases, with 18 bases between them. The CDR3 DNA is TGTGCCAGCAGCTCGAGGGGGGGTGTCGCGGACAATGAGCAGTTCTTC. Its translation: CASSSRGGVADNEQFF.

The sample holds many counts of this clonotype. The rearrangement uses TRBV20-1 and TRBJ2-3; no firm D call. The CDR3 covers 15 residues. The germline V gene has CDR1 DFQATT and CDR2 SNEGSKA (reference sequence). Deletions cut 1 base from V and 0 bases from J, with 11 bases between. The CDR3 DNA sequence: TGCAGTGCTAGAGCCCATATACCTAGCACAGATACGCAGTATTTT. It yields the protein CSARAHIPSTDTQYF.

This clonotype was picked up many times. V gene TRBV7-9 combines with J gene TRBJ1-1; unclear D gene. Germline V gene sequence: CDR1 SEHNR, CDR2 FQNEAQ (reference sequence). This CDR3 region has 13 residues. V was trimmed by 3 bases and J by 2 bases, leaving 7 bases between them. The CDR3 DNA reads TGTGCCAGCAGCTTGGTTGATAACACTGAAGCTTTCTTT. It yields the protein CASSLVDNTEAFF.

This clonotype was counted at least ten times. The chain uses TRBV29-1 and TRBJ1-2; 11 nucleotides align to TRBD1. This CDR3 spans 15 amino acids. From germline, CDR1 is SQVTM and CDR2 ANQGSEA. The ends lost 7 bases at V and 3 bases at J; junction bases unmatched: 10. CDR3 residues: CSALGQGAGDYGYTF. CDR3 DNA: TGCAGCGCCCTCGGACAGGGGGCCGGGGACTATGGCTACACCTTC.

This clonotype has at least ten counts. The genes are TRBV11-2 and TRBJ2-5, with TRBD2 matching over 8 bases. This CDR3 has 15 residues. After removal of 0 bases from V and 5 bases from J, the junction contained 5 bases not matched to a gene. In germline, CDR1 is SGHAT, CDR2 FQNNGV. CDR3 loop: CASSLDGRAGETQYF. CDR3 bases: TGTGCCAGCAGCTTAGACGGGAGGGCCGGGGAGACCCAGTACTTC.